Included here is one TCR beta chain sequence, with context. These data are taken from a study of blood T cell repertoires in COVID-19. Study context: The United States, Italy and Spain were the sources of the acute and convalescent COVID-19 samples.

Original methodology: Estimates of nucleated cell counts were drawn from the amplification of reference gene primers. Assay used: immunoSEQ multiplex PCR; TCRdb lists only in-frame clones, some missing. The V and J calls and the clone size are those of that table, but D and trimming were determined from the DNA. Of some 260,000 clones listed, roughly 90% are singletons. The CDR3 extends over 15 amino acids. With 2 bases removed from V and 6 bases from J, the gap between germline ends came to 11 bases. Germline CDR1 reads MNHNS; CDR2 reads SASEGT. The age range of participants was about 18 to 90 years, with residence in fewer than 25 US areas.

This sequence originates from a middle-aged man who had recovered from COVID-19. The sequenced material came from PBMCs or T cells enriched from blood (not recorded which). The J gene is TRBJ1-6, the V gene TRBV6-1; D gene ambiguous. The CDR3 DNA sequence: TGTGCCAGCAGTGAACGGGATTATTTTAATTCACCCCTCCACTTT. It yields the protein CASSERDYFNSPLHF.